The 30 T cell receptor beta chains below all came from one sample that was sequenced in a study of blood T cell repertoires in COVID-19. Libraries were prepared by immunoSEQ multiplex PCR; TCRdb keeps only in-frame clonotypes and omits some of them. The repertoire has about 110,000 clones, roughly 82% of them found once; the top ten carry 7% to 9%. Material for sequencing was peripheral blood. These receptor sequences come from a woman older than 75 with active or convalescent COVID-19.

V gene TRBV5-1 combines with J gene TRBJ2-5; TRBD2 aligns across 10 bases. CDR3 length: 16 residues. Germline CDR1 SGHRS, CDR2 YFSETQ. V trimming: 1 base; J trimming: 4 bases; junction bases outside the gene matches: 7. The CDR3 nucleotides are TGCGCCAGCAGCTTGTTTCCTAGCGGGAGTCTAGAGACCCAGTACTTC. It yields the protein CASSLFPSGSLETQYF. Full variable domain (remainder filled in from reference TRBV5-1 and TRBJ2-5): KAGVTQTPRYLIKTRGQQVTLSCSPISGHRSVSWYQQTPGQGLQFLFEYFSETQRNKGNFPGRFSGRQFSNSRSEMNVSTLELGDSALYLCASSLFPSGSLETQYFGPGTRLLVL.

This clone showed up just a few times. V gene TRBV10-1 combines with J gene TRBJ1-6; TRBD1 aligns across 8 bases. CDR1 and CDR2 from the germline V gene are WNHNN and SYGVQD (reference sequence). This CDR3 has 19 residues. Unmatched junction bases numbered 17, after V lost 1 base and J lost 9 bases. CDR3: CASSELRTGLKVRRSPLHF. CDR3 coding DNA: TGCGCCAGCAGTGAGTTACGGACAGGGTTGAAGGTAAGACGTTCACCCCTCCACTTT.

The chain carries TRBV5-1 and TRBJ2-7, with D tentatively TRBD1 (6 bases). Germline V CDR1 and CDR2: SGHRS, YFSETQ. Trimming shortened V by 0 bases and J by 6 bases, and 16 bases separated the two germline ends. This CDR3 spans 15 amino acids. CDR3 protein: CASSLVAGEGVEQYF. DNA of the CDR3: TGCGCCAGCAGCTTGGTGGCAGGGGAAGGTGTCGAGCAGTACTTC.

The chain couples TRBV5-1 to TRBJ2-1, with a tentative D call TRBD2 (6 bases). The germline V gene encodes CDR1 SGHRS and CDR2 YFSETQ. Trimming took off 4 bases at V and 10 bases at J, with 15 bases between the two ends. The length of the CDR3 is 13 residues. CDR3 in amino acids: CASSPGLSGEQFF. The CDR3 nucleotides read TGCGCCAGCAGCCCGGGACTTTCCGGGGAGCAGTTCTTC.

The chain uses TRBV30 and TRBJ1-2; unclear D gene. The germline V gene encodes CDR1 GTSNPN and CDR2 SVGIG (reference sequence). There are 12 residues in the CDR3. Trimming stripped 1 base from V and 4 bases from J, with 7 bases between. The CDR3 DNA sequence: TGTGCCTGGAGTGCCAGGATCTATGGCTACACCTTC. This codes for CAWSARIYGYTF.

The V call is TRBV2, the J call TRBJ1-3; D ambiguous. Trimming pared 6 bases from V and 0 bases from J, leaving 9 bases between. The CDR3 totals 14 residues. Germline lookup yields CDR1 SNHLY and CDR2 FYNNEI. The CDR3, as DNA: TGTGCCAGCAGGACGGGGTACTCTGGAAACACCATATATTTT. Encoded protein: CASRTGYSGNTIYF.

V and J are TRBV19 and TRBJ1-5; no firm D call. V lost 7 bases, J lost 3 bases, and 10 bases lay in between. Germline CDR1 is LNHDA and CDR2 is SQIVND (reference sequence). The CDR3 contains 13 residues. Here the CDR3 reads CASTRGFNQPQHF. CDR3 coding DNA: TGTGCCAGTACCCGCGGGTTCAATCAGCCCCAGCATTTT.

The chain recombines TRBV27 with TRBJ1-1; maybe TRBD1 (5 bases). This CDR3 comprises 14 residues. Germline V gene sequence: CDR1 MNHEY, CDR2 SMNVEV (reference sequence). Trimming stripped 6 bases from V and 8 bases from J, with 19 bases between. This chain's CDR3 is CASSPWLGRTEAFF. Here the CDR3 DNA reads TGTGCCAGCAGCCCTTGGTTGGGGCGGACGGAAGCTTTCTTT.

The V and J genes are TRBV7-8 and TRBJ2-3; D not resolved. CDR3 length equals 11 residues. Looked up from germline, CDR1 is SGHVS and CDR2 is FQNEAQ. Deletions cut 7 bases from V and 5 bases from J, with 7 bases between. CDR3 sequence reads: CASTRIDTQYF. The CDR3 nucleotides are TGTGCCAGCACCCGTATAGATACGCAGTATTTT.

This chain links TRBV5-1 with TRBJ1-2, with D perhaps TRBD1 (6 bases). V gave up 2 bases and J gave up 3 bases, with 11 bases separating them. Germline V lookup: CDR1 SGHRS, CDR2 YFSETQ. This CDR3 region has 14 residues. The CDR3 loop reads CASSFPGQDYGYTF. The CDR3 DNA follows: TGCGCCAGCAGCTTTCCGGGACAAGACTATGGCTACACCTTC.

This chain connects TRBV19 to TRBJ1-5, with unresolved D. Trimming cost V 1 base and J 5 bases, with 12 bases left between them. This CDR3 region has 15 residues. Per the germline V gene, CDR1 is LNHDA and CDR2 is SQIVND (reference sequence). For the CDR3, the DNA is TGTGCCAGTAGTATAGTTTCCGGGAACCATCAGCCCCAGCATTTT. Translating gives CASSIVSGNHQPQHF.

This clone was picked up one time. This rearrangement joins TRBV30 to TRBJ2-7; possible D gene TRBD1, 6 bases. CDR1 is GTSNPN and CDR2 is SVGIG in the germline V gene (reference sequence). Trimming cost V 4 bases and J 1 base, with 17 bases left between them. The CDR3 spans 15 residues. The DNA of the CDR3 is TGTGCCTGGAATTCCAGGGGCCTCCTTTCCTACGAGCAGTACTTC. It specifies CAWNSRGLLSYEQYF.

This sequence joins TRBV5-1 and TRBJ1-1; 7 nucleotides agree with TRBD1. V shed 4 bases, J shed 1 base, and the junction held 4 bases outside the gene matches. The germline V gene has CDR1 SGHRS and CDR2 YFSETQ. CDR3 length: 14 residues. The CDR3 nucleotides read TGCGCCAGCAGCCCCAGACAGGGGAACACTGAAGCTTTCTTT. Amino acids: CASSPRQGNTEAFF.

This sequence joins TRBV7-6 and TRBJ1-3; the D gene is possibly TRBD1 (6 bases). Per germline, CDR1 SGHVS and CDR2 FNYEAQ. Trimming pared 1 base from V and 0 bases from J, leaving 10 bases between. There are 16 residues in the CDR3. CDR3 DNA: TGTGCCAGCAGCTTAGAGGGGGTCAACTCTGGAAACACCATATATTTT. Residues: CASSLEGVNSGNTIYF.

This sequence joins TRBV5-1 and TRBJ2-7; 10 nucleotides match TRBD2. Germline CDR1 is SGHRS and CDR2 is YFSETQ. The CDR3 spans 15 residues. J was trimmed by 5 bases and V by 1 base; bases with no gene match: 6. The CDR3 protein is CASSLFPGLANEQYF. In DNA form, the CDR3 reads TGCGCCAGCAGCTTGTTCCCGGGACTAGCGAACGAGCAGTACTTC. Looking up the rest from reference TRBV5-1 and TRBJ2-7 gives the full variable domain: KAGVTQTPRYLIKTRGQQVTLSCSPISGHRSVSWYQQTPGQGLQFLFEYFSETQRNKGNFPGRFSGRQFSNSRSEMNVSTLELGDSALYLCASSLFPGLANEQYFGPGTRLTVT.

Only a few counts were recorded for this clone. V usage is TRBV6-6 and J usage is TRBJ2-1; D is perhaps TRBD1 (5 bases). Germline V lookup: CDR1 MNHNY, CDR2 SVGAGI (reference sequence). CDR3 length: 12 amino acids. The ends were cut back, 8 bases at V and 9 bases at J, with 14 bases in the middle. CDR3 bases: TGTGCCAGCCTACCCACAGGTGGTGAGCAGTTCTTC. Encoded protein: CASLPTGGEQFF.

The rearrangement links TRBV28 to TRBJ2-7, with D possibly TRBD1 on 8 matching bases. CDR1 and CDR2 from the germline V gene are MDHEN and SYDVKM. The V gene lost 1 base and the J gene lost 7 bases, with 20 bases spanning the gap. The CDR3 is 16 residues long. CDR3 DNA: TGTGCCAGCAGTTTATCAGGCACAGGGGGAGGGTGGGAGCAGTACTTC. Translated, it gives CASSLSGTGGGWEQYF.

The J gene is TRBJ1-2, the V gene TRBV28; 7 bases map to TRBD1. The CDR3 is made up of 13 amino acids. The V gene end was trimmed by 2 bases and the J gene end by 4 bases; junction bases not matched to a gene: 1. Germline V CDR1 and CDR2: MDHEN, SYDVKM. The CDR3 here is CASSLDRVYGYTF. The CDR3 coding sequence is TGTGCCAGCAGTTTAGACAGGGTCTATGGCTACACCTTC.

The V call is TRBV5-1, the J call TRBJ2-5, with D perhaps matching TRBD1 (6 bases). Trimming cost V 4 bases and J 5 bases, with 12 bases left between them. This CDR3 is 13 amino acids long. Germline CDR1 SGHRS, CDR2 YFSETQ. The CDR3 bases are TGCGCCAGCAGCAACAGGGAAACGGAGACCCAGTACTTC. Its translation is CASSNRETETQYF.

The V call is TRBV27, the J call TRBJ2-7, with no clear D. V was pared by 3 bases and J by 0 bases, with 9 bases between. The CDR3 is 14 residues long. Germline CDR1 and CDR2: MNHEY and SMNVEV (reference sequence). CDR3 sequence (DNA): TGTGCCAGCAGTTTGGGCGCCAGCTCCTACGAGCAGTACTTC. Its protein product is CASSLGASSYEQYF.

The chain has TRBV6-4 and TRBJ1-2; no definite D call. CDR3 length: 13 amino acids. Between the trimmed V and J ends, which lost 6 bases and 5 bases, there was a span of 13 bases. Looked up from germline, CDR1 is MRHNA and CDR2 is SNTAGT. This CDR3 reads CASSPEAGYGYTF. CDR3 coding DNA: TGTGCCAGCAGCCCCGAGGCGGGGTATGGCTACACCTTC.

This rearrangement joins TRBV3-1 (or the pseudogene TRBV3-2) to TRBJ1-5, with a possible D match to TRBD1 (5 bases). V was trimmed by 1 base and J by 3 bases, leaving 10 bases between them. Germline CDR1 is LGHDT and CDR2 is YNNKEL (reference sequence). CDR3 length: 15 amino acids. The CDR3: CASSQGQGPNQPQHF. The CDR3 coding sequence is TGTGCCAGCAGCCAAGGGCAGGGCCCCAATCAGCCCCAGCATTTT.

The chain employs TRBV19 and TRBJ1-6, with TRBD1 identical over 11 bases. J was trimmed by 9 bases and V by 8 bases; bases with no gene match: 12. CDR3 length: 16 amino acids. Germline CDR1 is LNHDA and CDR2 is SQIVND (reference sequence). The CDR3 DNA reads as TGTGCCAGTTCGGAAGGGGGACAGGGGGATTCTTCACCCCTCCACTTT. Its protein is CASSEGGQGDSSPLHF.

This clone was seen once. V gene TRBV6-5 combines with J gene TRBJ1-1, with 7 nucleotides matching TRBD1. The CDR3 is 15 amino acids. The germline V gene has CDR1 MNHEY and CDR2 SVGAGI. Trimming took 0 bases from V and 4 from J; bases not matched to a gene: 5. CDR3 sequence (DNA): TGTGCCAGCAGTTACTCGGCAGGGGGGTTCACTGAAGCTTTCTTT. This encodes CASSYSAGGFTEAFF.

CDR3 sequence (DNA): TGTGCCAGCAGCCAGGGACAGGCATTTGGCTACACCTTC. Translated, it gives CASSQGQAFGYTF. The chain has TRBV3-1 (or the pseudogene TRBV3-2) and TRBJ1-2; the match to TRBD1 covers 8 bases. Germline V CDR1 and CDR2: LGHDT, YNNKEL (reference sequence). V was pared by 3 bases and J by 7 bases, with 4 bases of the junction left unmatched. CDR3 length equals 13 residues.

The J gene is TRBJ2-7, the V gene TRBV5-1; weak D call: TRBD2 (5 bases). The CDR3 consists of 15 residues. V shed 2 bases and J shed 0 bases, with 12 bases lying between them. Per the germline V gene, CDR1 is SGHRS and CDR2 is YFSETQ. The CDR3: CASSFGGTLSYEQYF. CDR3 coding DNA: TGCGCCAGCAGCTTTGGAGGTACCCTCTCCTACGAGCAGTACTTC.

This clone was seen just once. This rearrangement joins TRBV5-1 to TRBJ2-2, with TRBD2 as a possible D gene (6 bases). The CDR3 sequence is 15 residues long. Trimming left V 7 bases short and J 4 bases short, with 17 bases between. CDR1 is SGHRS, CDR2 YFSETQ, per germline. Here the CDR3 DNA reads TGCGCCAGCCATCTGGGTGGGGGGTCCACCGGGGAGCTGTTTTTT. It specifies CASHLGGGSTGELFF.

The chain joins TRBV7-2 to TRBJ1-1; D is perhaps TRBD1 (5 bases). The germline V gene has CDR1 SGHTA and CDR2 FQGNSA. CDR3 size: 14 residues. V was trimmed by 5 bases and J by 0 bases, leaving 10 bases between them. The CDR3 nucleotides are TGTGCCAGCAGCAAACAGGTTTTGAACACTGAAGCTTTCTTT. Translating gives CASSKQVLNTEAFF.

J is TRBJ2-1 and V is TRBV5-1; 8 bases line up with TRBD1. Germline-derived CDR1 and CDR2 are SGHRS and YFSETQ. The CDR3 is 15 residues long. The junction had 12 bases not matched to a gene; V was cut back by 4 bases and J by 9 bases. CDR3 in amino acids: CASSVQGEVSAEQFF. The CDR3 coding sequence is TGCGCCAGCAGCGTACAGGGGGAGGTTTCGGCTGAGCAGTTCTTC.

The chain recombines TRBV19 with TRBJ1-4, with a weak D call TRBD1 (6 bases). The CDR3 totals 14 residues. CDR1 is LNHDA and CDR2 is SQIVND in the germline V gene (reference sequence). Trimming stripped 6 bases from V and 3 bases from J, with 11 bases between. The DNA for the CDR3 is TGTGCCAGTAGCCCGGGACAAGCTAATGAAAAACTGTTTTTT. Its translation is CASSPGQANEKLFF.